This record looks at one TCR beta chain sequence and its context. Antigen: not known. Trimming shortened V by 5 bases and J by 9 bases, and 13 bases separated the two germline ends. The CDR3 sequence is 13 residues long. Germline V CDR1 and CDR2: LNHDA, SQIVND (reference sequence). It was considered stable Graves' hyperthyroidism when ophthalmopathy did not progress within 18 months. This record belongs to a study of T cells in Graves' hyperthyroidism and ophthalmopathy. Points from the study as a whole: Most expanded thyroid clonotypes above 0.001 recurred in blood.

There were TCR beta CDR3 regions amplified from RNA transcripts. The HTBI primer set was used in a first-round RT-PCR of the TCR CDR3. TCRdb reprocessed the multiplex PCR reads with MiXCR, giving one entry per CDR3 protein. Of roughly 200,000 distinct CDR3 sequences detected, around 18% appear once; the ten largest clones hold about 48%. The sample comprised blood. The sequence derives from a man aged 40-55 years with Graves' hyperthyroidism. The chain is built from TRBV19 and TRBJ2-2; TRBD1 is a possible D gene (6 bases). The CDR3 reads CASSPSRGRELFF. The CDR3 DNA follows: TGTGCCAGTAGTCCGTCTAGGGGGAGGGAGCTGTTTTTT.